This TCR beta chain was captured by sequencing in a study of beta chain features in type 1 diabetes. Findings of the study overall: PCR may have favored shorter templates equally in patients and controls. Naive, central memory and Treg TCRB repertoires seemed to resemble each other more closely in patients than they did in healthy donors.

Expressed TCRB transcripts were sequenced, since all the RNA that had been isolated was reverse transcribed. This table comes from immunoSEQ multiplex PCR, and its TCRdb copy is limited to in-frame clones, with some not included. Seen here are 120,000 to 150,000 clones, roughly 10% observed once, and the top ten hold 0.5% to 0.65%. Note on this clone: What it recognizes is unknown.

This TCR came from a woman between 40 and 50 years old in good health. Sample: central memory CD4+ T cells from blood.

CDR3 nucleotide sequence: TGTGCCAGCTCACCGATCGCGGGGGGCTACACCTTC. Amino acid sequence: CASSPIAGGYTF. V and J are TRBV18 and TRBJ1-2; D remains ambiguous. CDR3 size: 12 residues. Trimming took 3 bases from V and 8 from J, leaving 10 bases between them. The germline CDR1 and CDR2 sequences are KGHSH and LQKENI. The full variable domain, in which reference TRBV18 and TRBJ1-2 provide the parts outside the CDR3, is NAGVMQNPRHLVRRRGQEARLRCSPMKGHSHVYWYRQLPEEGLKFMVYLQKENIIDESGMPKERFSAEFPKEGPSILRIQQVVRGDSAAYFCASSPIAGGYTFGSGTRLTVV.